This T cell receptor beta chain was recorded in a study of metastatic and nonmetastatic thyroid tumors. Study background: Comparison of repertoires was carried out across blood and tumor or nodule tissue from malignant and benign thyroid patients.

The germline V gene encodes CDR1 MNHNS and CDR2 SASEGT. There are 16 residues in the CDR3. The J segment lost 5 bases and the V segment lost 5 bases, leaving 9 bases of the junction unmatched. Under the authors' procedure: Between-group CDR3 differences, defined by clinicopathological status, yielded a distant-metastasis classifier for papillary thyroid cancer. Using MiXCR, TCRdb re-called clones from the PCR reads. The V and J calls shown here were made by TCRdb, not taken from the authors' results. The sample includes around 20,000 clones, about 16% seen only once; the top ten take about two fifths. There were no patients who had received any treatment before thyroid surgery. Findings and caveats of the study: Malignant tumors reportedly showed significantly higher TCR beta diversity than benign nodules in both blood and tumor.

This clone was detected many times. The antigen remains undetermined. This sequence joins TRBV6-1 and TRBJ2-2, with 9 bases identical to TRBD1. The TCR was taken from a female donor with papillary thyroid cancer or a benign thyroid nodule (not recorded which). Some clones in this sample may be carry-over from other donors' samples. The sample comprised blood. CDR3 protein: CASSSTGGARTGELFF. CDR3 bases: TGTGCCAGCAGTTCAACAGGGGGCGCTCGGACCGGGGAGCTGTTTTTT.